This T cell receptor beta chain comes out of a study of T cell responses to AZD1222 COVID-19 vaccine. This CDR3 has 17 amino acids. Germline lookup yields CDR1 MNHEY and CDR2 SMNVEV (reference sequence). V was pared by 1 base and J by 7 bases, with 6 bases of the junction left unmatched. Some clones are missing from TCRdb's copy, which holds only in-frame ones; the method was immunoSEQ multiplex PCR. This table has 150,000 or so clones, around 88% appearing once. The chain has TRBV27 and TRBJ2-1, with TRBD2 matching over 14 bases. This TCR was recovered from an adult in good health. Specimen: peripheral blood, collected on day 0 of MenACWY control vaccination. The CDR3 DNA sequence: TGTGCCAGCAGTTTATTGACTAGCGGGGGGGCCAGGAATGAGCAGTTCTTC. The encoded protein is CASSLLTSGGARNEQFF.